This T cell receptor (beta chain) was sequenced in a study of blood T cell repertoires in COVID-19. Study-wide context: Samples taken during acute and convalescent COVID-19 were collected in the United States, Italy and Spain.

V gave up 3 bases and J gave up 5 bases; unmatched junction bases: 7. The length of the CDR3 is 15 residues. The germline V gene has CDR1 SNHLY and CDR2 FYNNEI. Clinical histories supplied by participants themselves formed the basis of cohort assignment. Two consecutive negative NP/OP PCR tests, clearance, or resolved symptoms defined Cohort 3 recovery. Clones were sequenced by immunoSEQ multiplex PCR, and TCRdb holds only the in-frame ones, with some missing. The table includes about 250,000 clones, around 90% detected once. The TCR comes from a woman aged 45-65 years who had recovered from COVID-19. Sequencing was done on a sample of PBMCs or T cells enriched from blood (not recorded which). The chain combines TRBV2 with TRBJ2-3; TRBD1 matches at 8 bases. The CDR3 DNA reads TGTGCCAGCAGTGACGGACAGGGCGGAATAGATACGCAGTATTTT. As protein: CASSDGQGGIDTQYF.